These 30 T cell receptor beta chains were sequenced from one sample in a study of blood T cells in healthy people across ages. Alongside a J-beta primer mix, a sample-barcoded 5' primer served in a second PCR lasting about 7 to 12 cycles. One entry per CDR3 protein, called by TCRdb with MiXCR from the 5' RACE reads. The table records hundreds of thousands of distinct CDR3 sequences, over 40% of them present only once. Sequenced input: blood. These receptor sequences come from a woman of 80 years or more in good health.

V usage is TRBV7-9 and J usage is TRBJ2-1; 8 bases are shared with TRBD2. Matching the DNA end better, TRBJ2-7 makes the J call doubtful. Germline assignment: CDR1 SEHNR and CDR2 FQNEAQ (reference sequence). CDR3 size: 15 residues. CDR3 DNA: TGTGCCAGCAGCCCCGGGGGGGGCATCTACAATGAGCAGTACTTC. Its protein is CASSPGGGIYNEQYF.

Regarding this clonotype: The junction departs from the called germline gene at one end, perhaps through a read error. The genes are TRBV6-2 or TRBV6-3 and TRBJ1-2; D ambiguous. CDR1 is MNHEY and CDR2 is SVGEGT in the germline V gene. The CDR3 has 12 amino acids. The CDR3 coding sequence is TGTGCCAGCGAGACGCGGCGGAGTGGCCACACCTTC. Its protein is CASETRRSGHTF.

The chain carries TRBV20-1 and TRBJ1-2, with 7 bases that match TRBD1. V was clipped by 3 bases and J by 7 bases; unmatched bases: 2. Germline values: CDR1 DFQATT, CDR2 SNEGSKA (reference sequence). The CDR3 sequence is 11 residues long. The CDR3 loop reads CSARTGFGYTF. CDR3 DNA sequence: TGCAGTGCTAGGACAGGGTTTGGCTACACCTTC.

The rearrangement links TRBV7-3 to TRBJ1-1; D gene uncertain. V dropped 1 base and J dropped 5 bases, with 11 bases sitting between them. Germline CDR1 and CDR2: SGHTA and FQGTGA. This CDR3 spans 14 amino acids. The chain's CDR3 is CASSLNSAGTEAFF. The CDR3 DNA reads TGTGCCAGCAGCTTAAACTCCGCGGGGACTGAAGCTTTCTTT.

With respect to this clonotype: A read error is possible here, since a much larger clone lies one base away. V is TRBV9 and J is TRBJ2-1, with D unresolved. The J call could be wrong; TRBJ2-7 is a better fit for the DNA end. Germline CDR1 reads SGDLS; CDR2 reads YYNGEE. The length of the CDR3 is 15 residues. The CDR3 DNA reads as TGTGCCAGCAGCCCGGGTTCGCTATCCTACAATGAGCAGTACTTC. Translated, it gives CASSPGSLSYNEQYF.

This clonotype appeared a few times. The CDR3 DNA reads as TGTGCCACCCGAGCGGGAGGGCCCACAGATACGCAGTATTTT. It translates to CATRAGGPTDTQYF. The V gene is TRBV28, the J gene TRBJ2-3; 10 nucleotides agree with TRBD2. With V trimmed by 10 bases and J by 2 bases, 6 bases remained unmatched. CDR3 length: 14 amino acids. The germline gives CDR1 MDHEN, CDR2 SYDVKM.

The sample holds a few counts of this clonotype. The genes are TRBV7-9 and TRBJ1-4; D gene uncertain. The V end was cut by 1 base, the J end by 3 bases, with 12 bases between. The CDR3 has 16 residues. Germline values: CDR1 SEHNR, CDR2 FQNEAQ (reference sequence). Here the CDR3 DNA reads TGTGCCAGCAGCTTAGGTACCGGGATCTCTAATGAAAAACTGTTTTTT. Its protein product is CASSLGTGISNEKLFF.

In this sample, this clonotype turned up many times. Sequence at one end of the junction differs from germline and may be a read error. The genes are TRBV6-6 and TRBJ2-1, with 12 positions matching TRBD1. The germline V gene encodes CDR1 MNHNY and CDR2 SVGAGI (reference sequence). The CDR3 totals 15 residues. In nucleotides, the CDR3 is TGTGCCAGCAGTTCCGGGACAGGGGGCTACACTGAGCAGTTCTTC. Its translation is CASSSGTGGYTEQFF.

This clonotype has a handful of counts. The chain's CDR3 is CASSSLGQDNTEAFF. The CDR3 DNA follows: TGCGCCAGCAGCTCACTGGGACAGGACAACACTGAAGCTTTCTTT. The J gene is TRBJ1-1, the V gene TRBV5-1; 8 bases are shared with TRBD1. Germline V gene data show CDR1 as SGHRS and CDR2 as YFSETQ. The V segment lost 3 bases and the J segment 2 bases; nucleotides outside the gene matches: 6. The CDR3 covers 15 residues.

With regard to this clonotype: It may be a read error: a sequence one base away is much more abundant. The chain links TRBV10-3 to TRBJ2-7; the D gene could be TRBD1 or TRBD2 (5 bases each). The J call is uncertain, as TRBJ2-5 better fits the DNA end. CDR1 is ENHRY, CDR2 SYGVKD, per germline. The CDR3 is 13 residues long. The CDR3 DNA reads TGTGCCACCGCGAGGGGAGATGGGGAGACCCAGTACTTC. Protein sequence: CATARGDGETQYF.

There are a few counts of this clonotype. The chain links TRBV9 to TRBJ2-7, with 10 bases aligning to TRBD1. There are 14 residues in the CDR3. The germline CDR1 and CDR2 sequences are SGDLS and YYNGEE. The J segment lost 4 bases and the V segment lost 3 bases, leaving 4 bases of the junction unmatched. The CDR3 DNA reads as TGTGCCAGCAGCGAGACAGGGGGCGAATACGAGCAGTACTTC. Amino acid sequence: CASSETGGEYEQYF. The full variable domain, its missing parts supplied by reference TRBV9 and TRBJ2-7, is DSGVTQTPKHLITATGQRVTLRCSPRSGDLSVYWYQQSLDQGLQFLIQYYNGEERAKGNILERFSAQQFPDLHSELNLSSLELGDSALYFCASSETGGEYEQYFGPGTRLTVT.

This clonotype was seen ten or more times. The chain couples TRBV6-5 to TRBJ2-7, with D tentatively TRBD2 (6 bases). V was cut by 2 bases and J by 2 bases, with 10 bases left in between. The CDR3 consists of 14 residues. Germline CDR1 reads MNHEY; CDR2 reads SVGAGI. The CDR3 nucleotides are TGTGCCAGCAGTTACCGGGGGAGCCCCTACGAGCAGTACTTC. Translating gives CASSYRGSPYEQYF.

This clonotype was detected ten times or more. This chain joins TRBV6-6 and TRBJ1-2; no definite D call. Trimming took off 8 bases at V and 8 bases at J, with 18 bases between the two ends. Germline CDR1 is MNHNY and CDR2 is SVGAGI (reference sequence). The CDR3 totals 13 residues. CDR3 amino acids: CASFAGAKPGYTF. DNA of the CDR3: TGTGCCAGCTTCGCCGGTGCCAAGCCCGGCTACACCTTC.

This clonotype was observed at least ten times. This chain joins TRBV12-3 or TRBV12-4 and TRBJ1-2, with D unresolved. CDR3 size: 12 residues. Trimming stripped 5 bases from V and 8 bases from J, with 12 bases between. The CDR3 is CASSALGWGYTF. The CDR3 DNA reads as TGTGCCAGCAGTGCCTTGGGGTGGGGCTACACCTTC.

V is TRBV20-1 and J is TRBJ1-4, with unresolved D. CDR3 size: 14 residues. Germline CDR1 DFQATT, CDR2 SNEGSKA (reference sequence). V was trimmed by 1 base and J by 4 bases, leaving 10 bases between them. The CDR3 protein is CSARVSRFNEKLFF. The CDR3, as DNA: TGCAGTGCTAGAGTTAGCAGGTTTAATGAAAAACTGTTTTTT.

This clonotype has only a few counts. CDR3 region: CASSVPRGGYGYTF. The CDR3 DNA reads as TGTGCCAGCAGCGTACCACGGGGAGGCTATGGCTACACCTTC. The chain has TRBV7-2 and TRBJ1-2; D remains ambiguous. Trimming cost V 5 bases and J 4 bases, with 14 bases left between them. The CDR3 is 14 amino acids. Germline loops: CDR1 SGHTA, CDR2 FQGNSA.

This clonotype was counted a few times. The chain has TRBV12-3 or TRBV12-4 and TRBJ1-2; D might be TRBD1 (6 bases). There are 15 residues in the CDR3. V was pared by 3 bases and J by 5 bases, with 16 bases between. CDR3 bases: TGTGCCAGCAGTTTGGGTGGACAGATGAATTATGGCTACACCTTC. Its translation is CASSLGGQMNYGYTF.

In its sample, this clonotype was seen a few times. The chain has TRBV2 and TRBJ2-5, with TRBD1 as a possible D gene (6 bases). Germline CDR1 reads SNHLY; CDR2 reads FYNNEI. The CDR3 is made up of 15 amino acids. Trimming left V 2 bases short and J 5 bases short, with 15 bases between. The chain's CDR3 is CASSEPAQGWETQYF. In nucleotides, the CDR3 is TGTGCCAGCAGTGAACCCGCACAGGGTTGGGAGACCCAGTACTTC.

This clonotype was recorded many times. The genes are TRBV7-6 and TRBJ2-1; D is perhaps TRBD1 (6 bases). CDR1 and CDR2 from the germline V gene are SGHVS and FNYEAQ. V was pared by 0 bases and J by 0 bases, with 21 bases between. The CDR3 is 20 residues long. The CDR3 loop reads CASSLARTAAVGSSYNEQFF. Written as DNA, the CDR3 is TGTGCCAGCAGCTTAGCGAGGACAGCCGCGGTCGGTAGCTCCTACAATGAGCAGTTCTTC. The variable domain in full, completed from reference TRBV7-6 and TRBJ2-1, reads GAGVSQSPRYKVTKRGQDVALRCDPISGHVSLYWYRQALGQGPEFLTYFNYEAQQDKSGLPNDRFSAERPEGSISTLTIQRTEQRDSAMYRCASSLARTAAVGSSYNEQFFGPGTRLTVL.

To note about this clonotype: This may arise from a read error, as a much more abundant clone is one base away. V and J are TRBV6-6 and TRBJ2-2, with 8 bases identical to TRBD2. Trimming at V came to 2 bases and at J to 7 bases, leaving 12 bases not matched to a gene. This CDR3 contains 17 residues. Looked up from germline, CDR1 is MNHNY and CDR2 is SVGAGI (reference sequence). In nucleotides, the CDR3 is TGTGCCAGCAGTTACGCCGCTAACGGGAGGGCAAACGGGGAGCTGTTTTTT. Its translation: CASSYAANGRANGELFF.

This clonotype was counted only a few times. This chain connects TRBV20-1 to TRBJ1-5, with 9 bases matching TRBD1. The V segment lost 4 bases and the J segment 3 bases; nucleotides outside the gene matches: 7. The CDR3 contains 15 residues. Germline V gene sequence: CDR1 DFQATT, CDR2 SNEGSKA (reference sequence). CDR3 sequence reads: CSAIGTGILNQPQHF. The CDR3 region has the DNA TGCAGTGCTATAGGGACAGGGATCCTCAATCAGCCCCAGCATTTT.

Comment on this clonotype: One end of the junction fails to match germline, which may point to a read error. The chain carries TRBV6-1 and TRBJ2-1, with 10 bases lining up with TRBD1. Per the germline V gene, CDR1 is MNHNS and CDR2 is SASEGT. The CDR3 covers 15 residues. As DNA, the CDR3 is TGTGCCAGCAGTGCCGCCCGGACAGGGGGTAATGTGCAGTTCTTC. Amino acids: CASSAARTGGNVQFF.

With respect to this clonotype: Just one base apart from a much larger clone, this may be a read error. The genes are TRBV3-1 and TRBJ2-1; D gene uncertain. The CDR3 loop spans 12 amino acids. The germline V gene encodes CDR1 LGHDT and CDR2 YNNKEL (reference sequence). The CDR3 loop is CVSRAKNNEQFF. The CDR3 DNA is TGTGTCAGCCGAGCAAAGAACAATGAGCAGTTCTTC.

The CDR3 reads CASSHADRVTEAFF. The CDR3 nucleotides are TGTGCCAGCAGCCATGCCGACAGGGTAACTGAAGCTTTCTTT. The chain combines TRBV7-2 with TRBJ1-1; 7 bases line up with TRBD1. This CDR3 spans 14 amino acids. Germline CDR1 is SGHTA and CDR2 is FQGNSA. The V and J ends lost 5 bases and 5 bases, in that order; junction bases with no gene match: 8.

CDR3 loop: CASSPPGAVYNEQYF. The DNA of the CDR3 is TGTGCCAGCTCACCACCCGGGGCAGTGTACAATGAGCAGTACTTC. This chain joins TRBV18 and TRBJ2-7; D may correspond to TRBD1 or TRBD2 (5 bases each). Germline V lookup: CDR1 KGHSH, CDR2 LQKENI. V was cut by 0 bases and J by 7 bases, with 16 bases left in between. This CDR3 contains 15 residues.

Worth noting for this clonotype: A clone one base away is much larger, so this may be a read error. V gene TRBV15 combines with J gene TRBJ2-3, with a possible D match to TRBD1 (6 bases). V was cut by 7 bases and J by 5 bases, with 13 bases left in between. From germline, CDR1 is LNHNV and CDR2 YYDKDF (reference sequence). There are 13 residues in the CDR3. CDR3 sequence: CATNLDRQDTQYF. CDR3 DNA: TGTGCCACCAACTTAGACAGGCAAGATACGCAGTATTTT.

The chain recombines TRBV5-1 with TRBJ1-1; possibly TRBD1 for D (5 bases). The CDR3 length is 14 residues. V lost 8 bases to trimming and J lost 2 bases, with 16 bases between them. Germline V lookup: CDR1 SGHRS, CDR2 YFSETQ. Written as DNA, the CDR3 is TGCGCCAGTCATTTAGGGGTCACCAACACTGAAGCTTTCTTT. This encodes CASHLGVTNTEAFF.

This clonotype was seen many times. This chain's CDR3 is CASSLSYSSNEQFF. The CDR3 DNA reads as TGTGCCAGCAGCTTAAGTTACTCTTCGAATGAGCAGTTCTTC. The gene calls are TRBV7-9 and TRBJ2-1, with no clear D. Germline CDR1 is SEHNR and CDR2 is FQNEAQ (reference sequence). The CDR3 runs to 14 residues. The V end was cut by 2 bases, the J end by 7 bases, with 12 bases between.

This clonotype has ten or more counts. V gene TRBV12-3 or TRBV12-4 combines with J gene TRBJ2-7; 12 bases align to TRBD2. The V gene end was trimmed by 8 bases and the J gene end by 0 bases; junction bases not matched to a gene: 5. There are 15 residues in the CDR3. The CDR3 spells CASQTSGRTSYEQYF. Here the CDR3 DNA reads TGTGCCAGCCAAACTAGCGGGAGGACCTCCTACGAGCAGTACTTC.

This clonotype was seen repeatedly, ten times or more. The rearrangement links TRBV3-1 to TRBJ1-2; 7 bases are shared with TRBD1. Germline loops: CDR1 LGHDT, CDR2 YNNKEL (reference sequence). The CDR3 covers 16 residues. V lost 0 bases, J lost 5 bases, and 9 bases stayed unmatched. The CDR3 DNA reads TGTGCCAGCAGCCAAGATACGGCAGGGGGGTTGTATGGCTACACCTTC. This gives the protein CASSQDTAGGLYGYTF.